This is a list of T cell receptor beta chains from one sample in a study of CD8 T cells in ankylosing spondylitis. TCRdb passed the 5' RACE reads through MiXCR, listing each CDR3 protein once. The table shows hundreds of thousands of distinct CDR3 sequences, with 17% occurring only once. Sample: blood, either unsorted or a sorted T cell fraction (not recorded which). These receptors all stem from a male donor with ankylosing spondylitis. CDR3s include the opening cysteine and the closing phenylalanine or tryptophan. The D gene is left open where the match is weak. Only some rows state a clone size, as once, few, many or a class for expanded clones.

v_call	j_call	d_call	clone_size	cdr3_nt	cdr3_aa
TRBV3-1	TRBJ1-4	TRBD1	-	TGTGCCAGCAGCCGTAGGACAGGGTCCAGCGTAGGGGAAAAACTGTTTTTT	CASSRRTGSSVGEKLFF
TRBV20-1	TRBJ2-3	-	few	TGCAGCAAGGGCACAGATACGCAGTATTTT	CSKGTDTQYF
TRBV5-4	TRBJ2-4	-	once	TGTGCCAGCAGCACGGACGCTCCTCAGGCCAAAAACATTCAGTACTTC	CASSTDAPQAKNIQYF
TRBV20-1	TRBJ2-3	-	few	TGCAGTGCTAGTAGATCGGTGTCTAGCACAGATACGCAGTATTTT	CSASRSVSSTDTQYF
TRBV5-1	TRBJ2-7	-	-	TGCGCCAGCAGCTTGGCGACAGTCTCCTACGAGCAGTACTTC	CASSLATVSYEQYF
TRBV5-5	TRBJ1-1	TRBD1	-	TGTGCCAGCAGCTTGGAAGCAGGGGGCTTCACTGAAGCTTTCTTT	CASSLEAGGFTEAFF
TRBV28	TRBJ1-2	-	few	TGTGCCAGCAGTCCGGTCGGGGGTAATGGCTACACCTTC	CASSPVGGNGYTF
TRBV28	TRBJ2-5	TRBD1	few	TGTGCCAGCAGGACAGGGGGAACGGAGACCCAGTACTTC	CASRTGGTETQYF
TRBV3-1	TRBJ2-7	-	few	TGTGCCAGCAGCCAAGGGTGGGAGTTCAACTACGAGCAGTACTTC	CASSQGWEFNYEQYF
TRBV6-1	TRBJ1-5	TRBD1	few	TGTGCCAGCAGTGAATGGTTGACAGGGACTCAGCCCCAGCATTTT	CASSEWLTGTQPQHF
TRBV20-1	TRBJ2-7	-	few	TGCAGTGCGAGGAACTCCTACGAGCAGTACTTC	CSARNSYEQYF
TRBV7-9	TRBJ2-7	-	-	TGTGCCAGCAGCTCTCGCGGGGTTATGGCCTACGAGCAGTACTTC	CASSSRGVMAYEQYF
TRBV4-2	TRBJ2-7	TRBD1	many	TGTGCCAGCAGCCAAGATGACAGGGGCGACGGGGAGCAGTACTTC	CASSQDDRGDGEQYF
TRBV28	TRBJ1-6	TRBD1	-	TGTGCCAGCAGCAAGGGGGCCGATAATTCACCCCTCCACTTT	CASSKGADNSPLHF
TRBV4-2	TRBJ2-5	TRBD1	few	TGTGCCAGCAGCCTAGGGACAGGGGACAAACAAGAGACCCAGTACTTC	CASSLGTGDKQETQYF
TRBV7-2	TRBJ1-3	-	few	TGTGCCAGCAGCGCTGGCTTGAGAATATCTGGAAACACCATATATTTT	CASSAGLRISGNTIYF
TRBV20-1	TRBJ1-4	-	few	TGCAGTGCTACTGAGCCGGGGATGAGAGAAAAACTGTTTTTT	CSATEPGMREKLFF
TRBV6-1	TRBJ1-6	-	-	TGTGCCAGCAGTGAAGCTCGGACAGCCAATTCACCCCTCCACTTT	CASSEARTANSPLHF
TRBV5-1	TRBJ2-1	-	many	TGCGCCAGCAGCGAACAGACTCGATCTAGCTCCTACAATGAGCAGTTCTTC	CASSEQTRSSSYNEQFF
TRBV7-9	TRBJ1-1	-	-	TGTGCCAGCAGCCCCATGGGGGGGGGCGGAACTGAAGCTTTCTTT	CASSPMGGGGTEAFF
TRBV6-5	TRBJ2-3	-	-	TGTGCCAGCAGTTACTCGGATAGATCAGATACGCAGTATTTT	CASSYSDRSDTQYF
TRBV5-1	TRBJ2-7	-	few	TGCGCCAGCAGCAGAGGACAGCCCTCCTACGAGCAGTACTTC	CASSRGQPSYEQYF
TRBV20-1	TRBJ1-3	TRBD1	-	TGCAGTGCTAAACAGGGGGCGCTGGGAAACACCATATATTTT	CSAKQGALGNTIYF
TRBV20-1	TRBJ2-7	TRBD2	few	TGCAGTGCTAGAGATCCCCGGGAAGCGGGGGCCTCCTACGAGCAGTACTTC	CSARDPREAGASYEQYF
TRBV29-1	TRBJ1-1	-	many	TGCAGCGTTGAAGGTGACAGAGTTGAAGCTTTCTTT	CSVEGDRVEAFF
TRBV7-2	TRBJ2-1	TRBD2	few	TGTGCCAGCAGCTTAGGTTGGGGGCTAGCGGGAGTGGGTGAGCAGTTCTTC	CASSLGWGLAGVGEQFF
TRBV25-1	TRBJ1-2	TRBD1	few	TGTGCCAGCAGTGTACCGGACAGGGTTTCCGGCTACCACTATGGCTACACCTTC	CASSVPDRVSGYHYGYTF
TRBV28	TRBJ2-3	TRBD1	few	TGTGCCAGCAGTTCCACCGGGACAGACTTTGCAGATACGCAGTATTTT	CASSSTGTDFADTQYF
TRBV15	TRBJ1-3	-	few	TGTGCCACCAGCAGATTGGACAGTTTCTCTGGAAACACCATATATTTT	CATSRLDSFSGNTIYF
TRBV6-1	TRBJ2-5	TRBD2	few	TGTGCCAGCAGAATGACTAGCGGGGAGCAAGAGACCCAGTACTTC	CASRMTSGEQETQYF
TRBV12-3/TRBV12-4	TRBJ2-2	TRBD2	-	TGTGCCAGCAGTACGGGGGGACTAGCGAAGACCGGGGAGCTGTTTTTT	CASSTGGLAKTGELFF
TRBV7-9	TRBJ2-7	-	-	TGTGCCAGCAGCTTATCCCGCGGGGGCGACGAGCAGTACTTC	CASSLSRGGDEQYF
TRBV9	TRBJ2-2	-	few	TGTGCCAGCAGCGTAGTAAGAACCGGGGAGCTGTTTTTT	CASSVVRTGELFF
TRBV27	TRBJ2-2	TRBD2	few	TGTGCCAGCACATCCCTAGCGGGAGGGCCCGGGGAGCTGTTTTTT	CASTSLAGGPGELFF
TRBV9	TRBJ2-7	-	-	TGTGCCAGCAGCGTAGATGCAGGGAGCTCCTACGAGCAGTACTTC	CASSVDAGSSYEQYF
TRBV12-3/TRBV12-4	TRBJ2-7	TRBD2	-	TGTGCCAGCAGTTTCGGTCGGCTAGCGGGGGGTTACGAGCAGTACTTC	CASSFGRLAGGYEQYF
TRBV2	TRBJ2-3	TRBD2	-	TGTGCCAGCAGTGTGGACTGGGCGGGAGGCACAGATACGCAGTATTTT	CASSVDWAGGTDTQYF
TRBV5-1	TRBJ1-1	-	-	TGCGCCAGCGGTCGGGGAGATGGGGACACTGAAGCTTTCTTT	CASGRGDGDTEAFF
TRBV7-2	TRBJ2-3	TRBD2	many	TGTGCCAGCAGCCGGGAGGCTTATAGCACAGATACGCAGTATTTT	CASSREAYSTDTQYF
TRBV2	TRBJ1-5	-	-	TGTGCCAGCAGTATCGCAGAGAGCAATCAGCCCCAGCATTTT	CASSIAESNQPQHF